Shown below are 17 T cell receptor beta chains from a single sample sequenced in a study of human T cells and chemical hapten exposure (dated by TCRdb to the early 2020s). Libraries were prepared through RACE. The listed sequencing device is NextSeq 500. TCRdb cleaned the public reads at Q25 with fastp, built clones with MiXCR and kept in-frame beta chains. Every entry covers one CDR3 protein and lists the most common genes and DNA from its rows. The sample has 180,000 or so distinct CDR3 sequences on record, almost 30% of them singletons. About 2.8% of the sample is held by the ten biggest clonotypes. The time point label for this specimen denotes: pre-sensitization, week 0. In light of the paper, this sample's treatment or condition label describes: therapeutic diphenylcyclopropenone sensitization with weekly scalp DPC. The sample here was whole blood, taken in connection with sensitization to the hapten diphenylcyclopropenone (DPC). Receptors originate from a woman aged 25 to 39 with alopecia areata. Some clones in this sample may be carry-over from other donors' samples.

The chain links TRBV10-2 to TRBJ1-1; D may be TRBD1 (5 bases). The germline CDR1 and CDR2 sequences are WSHSY and SAAADI. The CDR3 totals 14 residues. V lost 3 bases, J lost 1 base, and 9 bases lay in between. CDR3 coding DNA: TGCGCCAGCAGTGAAGGGCAGGGGAACACTGAAGCTTTCTTT. The encoded protein is CASSEGQGNTEAFF.

The table lists this clonotype with many counts. The chain combines TRBV6-5 with TRBJ1-1; 7 bases map to TRBD1. Germline values: CDR1 MNHEY, CDR2 SVGAGI. The CDR3 is 15 amino acids. J lost 7 bases, V lost 5 bases, and 13 bases had no gene match. CDR3 protein: CASSHGQDLAFEAFF. CDR3 DNA sequence: TGTGCCAGCAGTCACGGACAGGACCTTGCTTTTGAAGCTTTCTTT.

This clonotype was counted only a few times. The gene calls are TRBV29-1 and TRBJ2-5; D remains unclear. Germline V CDR1 and CDR2: SQVTM, ANQGSEA. The CDR3 has 12 residues. The ends were cut back, 5 bases at V and 0 bases at J, with 7 bases in the middle. Here the CDR3 DNA reads TGCAGCGTTCTGGCTTACCAAGAGACCCAGTACTTC. It specifies CSVLAYQETQYF.

The sample holds a few counts of this clonotype. The chain links TRBV10-3 to TRBJ2-2; 7 bases fit TRBD2. The CDR3 runs to 16 residues. Germline CDR1 is ENHRY and CDR2 is SYGVKD. V was clipped by 6 bases and J by 3 bases; unmatched bases: 10. The CDR3 sequence: CAISERDRPDTGELFF. The CDR3 coding sequence is TGTGCCATCAGCGAGCGGGATCGCCCCGACACCGGGGAGCTGTTTTTT.

This clonotype turned up a few times. The CDR3 is CASHERVMNTEAFF. The CDR3 DNA reads as TGTGCCAGCCATGAAAGGGTCATGAACACTGAAGCTTTCTTT. The chain couples TRBV6-6 to TRBJ1-1, with no clear D. The germline V and J ends were trimmed by 8 bases and 0 bases, with 13 bases remaining between them. Germline V gene sequence: CDR1 MNHNY, CDR2 SVGAGI (reference sequence). This CDR3 is built from 14 residues.

The chain recombines TRBV24-1 with TRBJ1-5, with no clear D. This CDR3 contains 15 residues. Germline CDR1 is KGHDR and CDR2 is SFDVKD. Trimming stripped 6 bases from V and 2 bases from J, with 13 bases between. The CDR3 DNA reads TGTGCCACCAGTTCCCCCGGCGGAGGCAATCAGCCCCAGCATTTT. Translated: CATSSPGGGNQPQHF.

Only a few counts were recorded for this clonotype. The rearrangement links TRBV4-1 to TRBJ2-7; 7 nucleotides line up with TRBD1. The germline gives CDR1 MGHRA, CDR2 YSYEKL. V lost 2 bases to trimming and J lost 0 bases; unmatched junction nucleotides: 4. This CDR3 is built from 15 residues. The CDR3 region has the DNA TGCGCCAGCAGCCAAACAGGGGTAACCTCCTACGAGCAGTACTTC. It codes for CASSQTGVTSYEQYF.

This clonotype turned up a few times. This chain uses TRBV29-1 with TRBJ1-2; no clear D. Germline-derived CDR1 and CDR2 are SQVTM and ANQGSEA. This CDR3 region has 11 residues. The V end lost 3 bases, the J end lost 6 bases, and 8 bases lay between the germline ends. The CDR3 here is CSVDRDNGYTF. The CDR3 coding sequence is TGCAGCGTTGACAGAGACAATGGCTACACCTTC.

V is TRBV6-2 or TRBV6-3 and J is TRBJ2-5; D is unresolved. The germline gives CDR1 MNHEY, CDR2 SVGEGT. The CDR3 extends over 12 amino acids. Trimming removed 2 bases from V and 7 bases from J, with 8 bases in between. As DNA, the CDR3 is TGTGCCAGCAGTTACAGCGCAGGGACCCAGTACTTC. It translates to CASSYSAGTQYF.

The rearrangement uses TRBV5-6 and TRBJ2-2, with 8 nucleotides matching TRBD2. Losses at the gene ends were 1 base for V and 3 bases for J; bases not matched to a gene: 5. CDR1 is SGHDT, CDR2 YYEEEE, per germline. The CDR3 loop spans 16 amino acids. CDR3 in DNA: TGTGCCAGCAGCTTGAGGCGGGGGGCAGACACCGGGGAGCTGTTTTTT. Translation: CASSLRRGADTGELFF.

The chain joins TRBV9 to TRBJ2-1; possibly TRBD2 for D (5 bases). This CDR3 region has 18 residues. Between the trimmed V and J ends, which lost 0 bases and 4 bases, there was a span of 20 bases. CDR1 SGDLS and CDR2 YYNGEE come from the germline V gene. The DNA of the CDR3 is TGTGCCAGCAGCGTAGCCCAAGGGCGGGCCGTTTCTTACAATGAGCAGTTCTTC. Translated, it gives CASSVAQGRAVSYNEQFF.

The sample holds a few counts of this clonotype. The V call is TRBV6-2 or TRBV6-3, the J call TRBJ1-5, with no clear D. In germline, CDR1 is MNHEY, CDR2 SVGEGT. The CDR3 runs 15 residues. V lost 7 bases to trimming and J lost 8 bases, with 21 bases between them. CDR3 region: CASKATTNLGEPQHF. CDR3 DNA: TGTGCCAGCAAAGCAACTACAAACCTAGGCGAGCCCCAGCATTTT.

This sequence joins TRBV5-1 and TRBJ2-2; unclear D gene. The CDR3 sequence is 17 residues long. Trimming stripped 0 bases from V and 1 base from J, with 13 bases between. Per germline, CDR1 SGHRS and CDR2 YFSETQ. The CDR3 loop is CASSLDSPSMNTGELFF. The CDR3, as DNA: TGCGCCAGCAGCTTGGACAGTCCTTCCATGAACACCGGGGAGCTGTTTTTT.

In this sample, this clonotype turned up a few times. This chain uses TRBV28 with TRBJ1-4; 8 nucleotides align to TRBD1. Germline V CDR1 and CDR2: MDHEN, SYDVKM. V gave up 3 bases and J gave up 3 bases; unmatched junction bases: 0. This CDR3 spans 14 amino acids. DNA of the CDR3: TGTGCCAGCAGTTTGGGACAGGCTAATGAAAAACTGTTTTTT. Translated: CASSLGQANEKLFF.

The rearrangement uses TRBV3-1 and TRBJ2-1; tentative D call: TRBD2 (6 bases). This CDR3 contains 13 residues. Germline V gives CDR1 LGHDT, CDR2 YNNKEL (reference sequence). V was cut by 5 bases and J by 5 bases, with 10 bases left in between. The CDR3 nucleotides read TGTGCCAGCAGCAAGGGACTTAACAATGAGCAGTTCTTC. It encodes CASSKGLNNEQFF.

This clonotype was seen only a few times. The DNA for the CDR3 is TGTGCCAGCAGTGACGGGAGTAGCGCGAACACCGGGGAGCTGTTTTTT. Protein sequence: CASSDGSSANTGELFF. This chain links TRBV2 with TRBJ2-2; possibly TRBD2 for D (6 bases). CDR1 and CDR2 (germline): SNHLY, FYNNEI. The ends were cut back, 3 bases at V and 0 bases at J, with 11 bases in the middle. CDR3 length equals 16 residues.

This clonotype was recorded a few times. The chain recombines TRBV10-3 with TRBJ2-3, with TRBD1 matching over 7 bases. V lost 7 bases and J lost 3; bases outside the gene matches: 10. The CDR3 sequence is 15 residues long. Germline V CDR1 and CDR2: ENHRY, SYGVKD. The DNA of the CDR3 is TGTGCCATCAAAAAACAGGGGTTTGGGACAGATACGCAGTATTTT. Its translation: CAIKKQGFGTDTQYF.